The sequence of this TCR beta chain was determined in a study of control samples from healthy donors and cancer patients. This table comes from immunoSEQ multiplex PCR, and its TCRdb copy is limited to in-frame clones, with some not included. Of more than 140,000 clones listed, approximately 94% were seen once; the top ten hold approximately 14%. CDR1 is MNHEY, CDR2 SVGAGI, per germline. The CDR3 sequence is 15 residues long. V lost 3 bases and J 2 bases, leaving 13 bases between the germline ends. The receptor was isolated from a man aged 35-49 years in good health. The gene calls are TRBV6-5 and TRBJ1-2, with D unclear. The specimen was blood. In DNA, the CDR3 is TGTGCCAGCAGTTATGATCTTGGCACCAACTATGGCTACACCTTC. Amino acid sequence: CASSYDLGTNYGYTF.